A selection of T cell receptor beta chains follows, all from one sample in a study of regulatory T cells in long-lasting Graves disease. Using its own MiXCR run on the multiplex PCR reads, TCRdb lists one record per CDR3 protein. The sample shows 250,000 to 300,000 distinct CDR3 sequences, approximately 18% of them seen only once. These same data were also listed under a study on T cells in Graves' hyperthyroidism and ophthalmopathy.

This material consisted of peripheral blood mononuclear cells (PBMCs), taken at new diagnosis, from a patient treated with antithyroid drugs. These TCRs come from a woman younger than 45 with Graves disease. CDR3s include the opening cysteine and the closing phenylalanine or tryptophan. A D gene is named only where the DNA matches it firmly. The listing skips clone size in some rows; elsewhere it reads once, few, many or a size class.

TRBJ2-3 TRBV6-1 few TRBD2 TGTGCCAGCAGTGAAGGAGTAGCGGGGGGGCAAGATACGCAGTATTTT CASSEGVAGGQDTQYF
TRBJ1-3 TRBV5-1 many - TGCGCCAGCAGCTTGGAGTCCATCTCTGGAAACACCATATATTTT CASSLESISGNTIYF
TRBJ1-3 TRBV6-1 many - TGTGCCAGCACGGTCTCGGGTAATGGAAACACCATATATTTT CASTVSGNGNTIYF
TRBJ2-5 TRBV20-1 many TRBD1 TGCAGTGCTAGAGGGGCAGTCAGGGGGGAGACCCAGTACTTC CSARGAVRGETQYF
TRBJ2-5 TRBV11-2 - TRBD1 TGTGCCAGCAGCTATGGGTCCAGGGGGCCTAGAGAGACCCAGTACTTC CASSYGSRGPRETQYF
TRBJ2-7 TRBV5-4 many TRBD2 TGTGCCAGCAGCCCCTGGGGCGGGGGTTCGTACGAGCAGTACTTC CASSPWGGGSYEQYF
TRBJ1-2 TRBV9 many TRBD1 TGTGCCAGCAGCGCGGGACAGGGGGACTATGGCTACACCTTC CASSAGQGDYGYTF
TRBJ1-2 TRBV20-1 many TRBD1 TGCAGTGCTAGGGGTTCCGGGACAGCGTTTGGCTACACCTTC CSARGSGTAFGYTF
TRBJ2-1 TRBV9 many - TGTGCCAGCAGCGTAGGGTCCCCAATCCGCAATGAGCAGTTCTTC CASSVGSPIRNEQFF
TRBJ1-2 TRBV10-2 many - TGCGCCAGCAGTGAGACGGGGGTCGGCTACACCTTC CASSETGVGYTF
TRBJ2-7 TRBV20-1 many TRBD2 TGCAGTGCCGTCACCATGGGGGGGTCGGGTGAGCAGTACTTC CSAVTMGGSGEQYF
TRBJ2-3 TRBV12-3/TRBV12-4 many - TGTGCCAGTAAAGACCCCTCGGGACTGGGCGCAGATACGCAGTATTTT CASKDPSGLGADTQYF
TRBJ1-1 TRBV19 few TRBD1 TGTGCCGTTGCCCCAGGGGGGACTGAAGCTTTCTTT CAVAPGGTEAFF
TRBJ2-5 TRBV12-3/TRBV12-4 many TRBD2 TGTGCCAGCACCGACAGGTCGCGGGCTAGCGGGGTCCGCTGGGGGGCCCAGTACTTC CASTDRSRASGVRWGAQYF
TRBJ1-3 TRBV10-3 - TRBD1 TGTGCCATCTGGAGGGGGCGAGGAAACACCATATATTTT CAIWRGRGNTIYF
TRBJ2-5 TRBV29-1 many TRBD1 TGCAGCGCCGAGACAGGGTTGGGAGAGACCCAGTACTTC CSAETGLGETQYF
TRBJ2-2 TRBV13 many - TGTGCCAGCAGCATACAAAACAGGGTCTTCACCGGGGAGCTGTTTTTT CASSIQNRVFTGELFF
TRBJ2-3 TRBV20-1 many - TGCAGTGCTAGCGGTGCCGCAGATACGCAGTATTTT CSASGAADTQYF
TRBJ2-7 TRBV19 - - TGTGCCACAGGCCAGGGCCCTACCTACGAGCAGTACTTC CATGQGPTYEQYF
TRBJ1-1 TRBV12-3/TRBV12-4 - - TGTGCCAGCAGGCAACAGCTGGTCGCCACTGAAGCTTCCTTT CASRQQLVATEASF
TRBJ2-7 TRBV20-1 many - TGCAGTGCCAGGGGGGATCCCAGGTCCTACGAGCAGTACTTC CSARGDPRSYEQYF
TRBJ2-7 TRBV12-3/TRBV12-4 many - TGTGCCAGCAGTCGGGCCTACTACGAGCAGTACTTC CASSRAYYEQYF
TRBJ2-7 TRBV5-1 many - TGCGCCAGCAGCTTGAATGGCGACTCCTACGAGCAGTACTTC CASSLNGDSYEQYF
TRBJ2-5 TRBV6-1 many - TGTGCCGGAATGGGGGGTTTTCAAGAGACCCAGTACTTC CAGMGGFQETQYF
TRBJ1-1 TRBV6-1 many - TGTGCCAGCAGTGACCAGCGTAAGGCTGAAGCTTTCTTT CASSDQRKAEAFF
TRBJ1-2 TRBV9 many - TGTGCCAGCAGCCCAGACAGGTGGGGTGGCTACACCTTC CASSPDRWGGYTF
TRBJ1-3 TRBV15 many - TGTGCCACCAGCAGAGGCGCGGGGAGCTCTGGAAACACCATATATTTT CATSRGAGSSGNTIYF
TRBJ2-6 TRBV27 few - TGTGCCAGTCGCTCTGGGGCCAACGTCCTGACTTTC CASRSGANVLTF
TRBJ1-1 TRBV29-1 - TRBD1 TGCAGCGTTATTAGACAGGGTTGGACTGAAGCTTTCTTT CSVIRQGWTEAFF
TRBJ1-5 TRBV6-5 many - TGTGCCAGCAGCTACTATGGGGGTCAGCCCCAGCATTTT CASSYYGGQPQHF
TRBJ1-5 TRBV29-1 many - TGCAGCGTTGACCTGGGTGGAAACCAGCCCCAGCATTTT CSVDLGGNQPQHF
TRBJ1-2 TRBV19 - - TGTGCCAGCCAGGCCGGTGGCTACACCTTC CASQAGGYTF
TRBJ1-2 TRBV3-1 many - TGTGCCAGCAGCCCCCTTTTAACCCTCTATGGCTACACCTTC CASSPLLTLYGYTF
TRBJ2-3 TRBV13 many TRBD2 TGTGCCAGCAGCTACCCTGGCCGACTAGCGGGGGGGCCGGTCGTTGGAGATACGCAGTATTTT CASSYPGRLAGGPVVGDTQYF
TRBJ1-6 TRBV10-1 few - TGCGCCAGCAGTGAGGCGAATTCACCCCTCCACTTT CASSEANSPLHF
TRBJ1-1 TRBV7-9 many - TGTGCCAGCAGCTTAATGGTCAGGAACACTGAAGCTTTCTTT CASSLMVRNTEAFF
TRBJ2-5 TRBV7-9 many - TGTGCCAGCAGCCCACCGAGGGGACCCCCACCGCGAGAGACCCAGTACTTC CASSPPRGPPPRETQYF
TRBJ2-2 TRBV6-1 many - TGTGCCAGCAGTGAAGTTCTGTTGAACACCGGGGAGCTGTTTTTT CASSEVLLNTGELFF
TRBJ1-1 TRBV5-4 many - TGTGCCAGCAGCCCGAGGGTGTCCGCTGAAGCTTTCTTT CASSPRVSAEAFF
TRBJ1-3 TRBV7-6 many - TGTGCCAGCAGCCACCAACGGGAGGGGTTAGCTGGAAACACCATATATTTT CASSHQREGLAGNTIYF